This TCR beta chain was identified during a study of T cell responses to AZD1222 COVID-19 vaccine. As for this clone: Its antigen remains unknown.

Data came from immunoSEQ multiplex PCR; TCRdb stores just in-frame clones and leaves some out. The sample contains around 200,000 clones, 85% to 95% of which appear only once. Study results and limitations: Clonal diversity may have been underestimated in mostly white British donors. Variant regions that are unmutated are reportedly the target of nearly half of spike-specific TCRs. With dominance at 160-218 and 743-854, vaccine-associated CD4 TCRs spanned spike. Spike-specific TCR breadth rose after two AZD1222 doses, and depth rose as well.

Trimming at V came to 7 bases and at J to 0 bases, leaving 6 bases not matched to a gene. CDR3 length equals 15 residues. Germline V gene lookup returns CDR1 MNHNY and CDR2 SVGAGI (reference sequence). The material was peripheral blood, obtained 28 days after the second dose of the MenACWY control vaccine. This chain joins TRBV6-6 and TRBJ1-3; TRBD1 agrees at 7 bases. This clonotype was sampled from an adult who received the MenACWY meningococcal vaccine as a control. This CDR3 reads CASNDRASSGNTIYF. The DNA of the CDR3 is TGTGCCAGCAACGACAGGGCCTCCTCTGGAAACACCATATATTTT.